This T cell receptor (beta chain) derives from a study of blood T cells in healthy people across ages. Next came a second PCR, run for roughly 7 to 12 cycles, which used a sample-barcoded 5' primer along with a J-beta primer mix. A single record per CDR3 protein comes from TCRdb applying MiXCR to the 5' RACE reads. Of about 800,000 distinct CDR3 sequences listed, more than 45% are singletons. This clonotype was picked up a small number of times. CDR3 length: 15 amino acids. Germline CDR1 SEHNR, CDR2 FQNEAQ (reference sequence). V was clipped by 1 base and J by 3 bases, with 12 bases between them. The clonotype was recovered from a man aged 25-45 years in good health. Source material: blood. The chain employs TRBV7-9 and TRBJ2-5; D is unclear. Here the CDR3 reads CASSLGLFPEETQYF. Here the CDR3 DNA reads TGTGCCAGCAGCTTAGGGTTATTTCCAGAAGAGACCCAGTACTTC.